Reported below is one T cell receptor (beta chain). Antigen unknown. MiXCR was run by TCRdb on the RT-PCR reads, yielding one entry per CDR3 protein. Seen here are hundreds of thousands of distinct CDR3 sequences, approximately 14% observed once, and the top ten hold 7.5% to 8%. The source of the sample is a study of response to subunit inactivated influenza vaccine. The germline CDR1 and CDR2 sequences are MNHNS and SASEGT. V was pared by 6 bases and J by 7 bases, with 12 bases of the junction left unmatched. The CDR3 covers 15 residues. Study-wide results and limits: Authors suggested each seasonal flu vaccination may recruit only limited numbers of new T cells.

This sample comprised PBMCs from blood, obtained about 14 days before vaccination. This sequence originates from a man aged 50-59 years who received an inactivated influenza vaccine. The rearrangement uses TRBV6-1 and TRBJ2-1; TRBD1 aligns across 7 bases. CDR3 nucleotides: TGTGCCAGCAGACGCAGGACAGGATTTTTAAATGAGCAGTTCTTC. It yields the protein CASRRRTGFLNEQFF.